The source of this T cell receptor (beta chain) is a study of vaccination and CD4 T cells after COVID-19. Oncomine TCR Beta short-read sequencing was applied to DNA from cultured CD4+ T cells. Genomic DNA was isolated from cultured CD4+ T cells. TCRdb fed the PCR reads into MiXCR, producing one record per CDR3 protein. Of some 6,900 distinct CDR3 sequences listed, around 33% are singletons. The treatment was: roughly 11-day PBMC culture with coronavirus spike peptide pools or control peptides (ViraFEST assay). Ahead of the COVID-19 pandemic (2011-2018), the CD4+ T cells of the unexposed donor were collected. ViraFEST sequenced TCRs after peptide-pool expansion of antigen-specific T cells. This clonotype occurred a few times. Its antigen remains unidentified. CDR1 and CDR2 from the germline V gene are MNHNS and SASEGT. The CDR3 loop spans 15 amino acids. V was shortened by 7 bases and J by 4 bases, with 19 bases between the two germline ends.

This chain links TRBV6-1 with TRBJ2-5; the D gene could be TRBD1 or TRBD2 (7 bases each). This TCR was sampled from a human donor in good health. Sequencing input: CD4+ T cells from blood, cultured in vitro. CDR3 bases: TGTGCCAGCACAGGGGGGGCAGGCGGCGGAGAGACCCAGTACTTC. Its translation is CASTGGAGGGETQYF.